The 17 T cell receptor beta chains below all came from one sample that was sequenced in a study of control samples from healthy donors and cancer patients. This table comes from immunoSEQ multiplex PCR, and its TCRdb copy is limited to in-frame clones, with some not included. The sample contains about 160,000 clones, about 94% of which appear only once. The sample consisted of PBMCs. The receptors come from a man between 60 and 75 years old with colorectal cancer.

The chain employs TRBV30 and TRBJ1-1; no clear D. Germline V gene sequence: CDR1 GTSNPN, CDR2 SVGIG (reference sequence). The CDR3 consists of 13 residues. Trimming took off 0 bases at V and 8 bases at J, with 13 bases between the two ends. The CDR3 sequence is CAWSVPRMIEAFF. In nucleotides, the CDR3 is TGTGCCTGGAGTGTACCCAGAATGATCGAAGCTTTCTTT.

This clone appeared a single time. This chain links TRBV7-2 with TRBJ1-2; tentative D call: TRBD1 (6 bases). V lost 1 base and J lost 4, with 13 bases in between. Germline V lookup: CDR1 SGHTA, CDR2 FQGNSA. This CDR3 spans 15 amino acids. DNA for the CDR3: TGTGCCAGCAGCTTAGGGGCAGGGGCAACCTATGGCTACACCTTC. This codes for CASSLGAGATYGYTF.

The rearrangement uses TRBV5-1 and TRBJ1-2; D gene ambiguous. Germline CDR1 reads SGHRS; CDR2 reads YFSETQ. The CDR3 is made up of 15 amino acids. Deletions cut 0 bases from V and 7 bases from J, with 16 bases between. CDR3 sequence reads: CASSLVWAGSGGYTF. CDR3 nucleotide sequence: TGCGCCAGCAGCTTGGTTTGGGCAGGCTCCGGTGGCTACACCTTC.

The rearrangement uses TRBV6-2 or TRBV6-3 and TRBJ2-3; the match to TRBD2 covers 10 bases. Looked up from germline, CDR1 is MNHEY and CDR2 is SVGEGT. The CDR3 loop spans 16 amino acids. V was clipped by 6 bases and J by 4 bases; unmatched bases: 10. Written as DNA, the CDR3 is TGTGCCAGCAGCCCTGAGCGGGGGGGCGTCTCAGATACGCAGTATTTT. Protein sequence: CASSPERGGVSDTQYF.

V usage is TRBV19 and J usage is TRBJ2-3; 15 nucleotides agree with TRBD2. The CDR3 extends over 19 amino acids. From germline, CDR1 is LNHDA and CDR2 SQIVND (reference sequence). V gave up 5 bases and J gave up 3 bases; unmatched junction bases: 12. The CDR3 DNA reads TGTGCCAGTAGTGCAAGATGGACTAGCGGGGGGGTGAGGACAGATACGCAGTATTTT. The encoded protein is CASSARWTSGGVRTDTQYF.

This chain connects TRBV19 to TRBJ1-2; weak D call: TRBD1 (5 bases). From germline, CDR1 is LNHDA and CDR2 SQIVND (reference sequence). The V end lost 5 bases, the J end lost 4 bases, and 11 bases lay between the germline ends. The CDR3 is 13 residues long. The CDR3 loop is CASSDDRRYGYTF. CDR3 DNA sequence: TGTGCCAGTAGTGATGACAGACGCTATGGCTACACCTTC.

In this sample, this clone turned up once. The chain uses TRBV5-1 and TRBJ2-5; no firm D call. Trimming took off 0 bases at V and 3 bases at J, with 3 bases between the two ends. The CDR3 is 12 residues long. The germline CDR1 and CDR2 sequences are SGHRS and YFSETQ. CDR3 residues: CASSLAEETQYF. CDR3 DNA sequence: TGCGCCAGCAGCTTGGCCGAAGAGACCCAGTACTTC.

The chain is built from TRBV3-1 (or the pseudogene TRBV3-2) and TRBJ2-7, with unresolved D. CDR1 is LGHDT and CDR2 is YNNKEL in the germline V gene (reference sequence). The V gene lost 0 bases and the J gene lost 1 base, with 13 bases spanning the gap. CDR3 size: 16 residues. The CDR3 sequence: CASSQDDVTASYEQYF. CDR3 nucleotides: TGTGCCAGCAGCCAAGATGATGTTACAGCATCCTACGAGCAGTACTTC.

The chain has TRBV19 and TRBJ1-1, with 8 bases aligning to TRBD1. This CDR3 comprises 15 residues. V was clipped by 5 bases and J by 5 bases; unmatched bases: 10. Germline V gives CDR1 LNHDA, CDR2 SQIVND (reference sequence). CDR3 DNA sequence: TGTGCCAGTAGTCCTAGGGGACAGGTATTTACTGAAGCTTTCTTT. Residues: CASSPRGQVFTEAFF. Full variable domain (remainder filled in from reference TRBV19 and TRBJ1-1): DGGITQSPKYLFRKEGQNVTLSCEQNLNHDAMYWYRQDPGQGLRLIYYSQIVNDFQKGDIAEGYSVSREKKESFPLTVTSAQKNPTAFYLCASSPRGQVFTEAFFGQGTRLTVV.

J is TRBJ2-2 and V is TRBV18, with a weak D call TRBD1 (6 bases). The germline gives CDR1 KGHSH, CDR2 LQKENI. CDR3 size: 14 residues. Trimming took 2 bases from V and 6 from J, leaving 10 bases between them. The CDR3 is CASSPTGTPGELFF. The DNA of the CDR3 is TGTGCCAGCTCACCAACAGGGACACCCGGGGAGCTGTTTTTT.

The V call is TRBV18, the J call TRBJ1-1; D not resolved. V lost 2 bases, J lost 1 base, and 8 bases lay in between. CDR3 length: 14 amino acids. Per the germline V gene, CDR1 is KGHSH and CDR2 is LQKENI. The CDR3 here is CASSPVTQNTEAFF. Written as DNA, the CDR3 is TGTGCCAGCTCACCAGTGACACAGAACACTGAAGCTTTCTTT.

Regarding this clone: Other DNA sequences of this sample code for an identical CDR3. J is TRBJ2-3 and V is TRBV9; D call uncertain. Trimming took off 2 bases at V and 4 bases at J, with 5 bases between the two ends. The CDR3 spans 12 residues. The germline gives CDR1 SGDLS, CDR2 YYNGEE. The CDR3 sequence is CASSVSADTQYF. The CDR3 DNA reads TGTGCCAGCAGCGTTTCTGCAGATACGCAGTATTTT.

The V and J genes are TRBV30 and TRBJ1-1; 7 positions match TRBD1. The CDR3 sequence is 13 residues long. Germline-derived CDR1 and CDR2 are GTSNPN and SVGIG (reference sequence). The V and J ends lost 6 bases and 5 bases, in that order; junction bases with no gene match: 9. CDR3 coding DNA: TGTGCCTGTTCGTTTACAGGGGCGACTGAAGCTTTCTTT. It encodes CACSFTGATEAFF.

The chain employs TRBV21-1 and TRBJ2-7; TRBD1, the table's D call, was not compared with the DNA. TRBV21-1 is termed a pseudogene. The CDR3 runs to 18 residues. The CDR3 protein is CASSKAIQGKRVFYEQYF. The CDR3 DNA sequence: TGTGCCAGCAGCAAAGCGATACAGGGAAAAAGAGTTTTTTACGAGCAGTACTTC.

The J gene is TRBJ2-1, the V gene TRBV5-1; 10 bases align to TRBD2. V dropped 1 base and J dropped 9; count of bases not matched to a gene: 7. CDR1 and CDR2 (germline): SGHRS, YFSETQ. The CDR3 has 15 amino acids. CDR3 residues: CASSLQGSSGGEQFF. As DNA, the CDR3 is TGCGCCAGCAGCTTGCAAGGCTCTAGCGGGGGTGAGCAGTTCTTC.

V is TRBV6-6 and J is TRBJ1-1; TRBD1 matches at 8 bases. This CDR3 region has 14 residues. Per the germline V gene, CDR1 is MNHNY and CDR2 is SVGAGI (reference sequence). Trimming took 6 bases from V and 4 from J; bases not matched to a gene: 7. CDR3 DNA: TGTGCCAGCAGCCAGGGACAGGAAGTCACTGAAGCTTTCTTT. Its translation is CASSQGQEVTEAFF.

This clone has just one count. Other DNA sequences in this sample translate to the same CDR3. The chain couples TRBV12-3 or TRBV12-4 to TRBJ1-2; TRBD1 aligns across 7 bases. This CDR3 comprises 12 residues. V trimming: 3 bases; J trimming: 5 bases; junction bases outside the gene matches: 0. The CDR3 sequence is CASSLTGYGYTF. The DNA of the CDR3 is TGTGCCAGCAGTTTGACAGGGTATGGCTACACCTTC.